These T cell receptor beta chains were read from a single sample in a study of CD4 T cell repertoires in COVID-19. TCRdb's copy holds only in-frame clones and misses some; the assay was immunoSEQ multiplex PCR. The sample has about 22,000 clones; 80% to 90% are singletons. The sample was central memory CD4+ T cells from blood, taken before the COVID-19 pandemic. These receptors were obtained from a human donor who had COVID-19. The CDR3 runs from the conserved cysteine through the conserved F or W. D genes are given only for firm matches. The size entry is marked missing in some rows and otherwise reads once, few, many or a size class.

v_gene	j_gene	abundance	d_gene	len	CDR3nt	CDR3aa
TRBV19	TRBJ2-2	.	.	14	TGTGCCAGTAGTTTGTACCAGACAGACCTTGAGCTGTTTTTT	CASSLYQTDLELFF
TRBV30	TRBJ1-1	.	.	11	TGTGCCTGGATTAGCCCAGGGAGGGCTTTCTTT	CAWISPGRAFF
TRBV10-2	TRBJ1-5	.	TRBD1	16	TGCGCCAGCAGTGATGGGGGCAGGGGGGACAATCAGCCCCAGCATTTT	CASSDGGRGDNQPQHF
TRBV20-1	TRBJ2-1	.	TRBD2	10	TGCAGTGCCTACGGGACTAGCCAGTTCTTC	CSAYGTSQFF
TRBV11-2	TRBJ2-3	.	TRBD2	16	TGTGCCAGCAGCTTACTGCGGGGGGGGAGCACAGATACGCAGTATTTT	CASSLLRGGSTDTQYF
TRBV5-6	TRBJ2-2	.	.	14	TGTGCCAGCAGCTCCTTTCTGGCTACCGGGGAGCTGTTTTTT	CASSSFLATGELFF
TRBV2	TRBJ1-5	.	TRBD1	13	TGTGCCAGCAGTGAGCAGGGGGCTCAGCCCCAGCATTTT	CASSEQGAQPQHF
TRBV11-2	TRBJ1-6	once	.	18	TGTGCCAGCAGCTTAGATCCGATCCGGGTAATCGGTGATTCACCCCTCCACTTT	CASSLDPIRVIGDSPLHF
TRBV5-1	TRBJ2-5	.	TRBD2	15	TGCGCCAGCAGCGGACTAGCGGGGGGCTCAGAGACCCAGTACTTC	CASSGLAGGSETQYF
TRBV5-8	TRBJ2-7	.	.	12	TGTGCCAGCAGCTTGGTGAGCGGGGAGCAGTACTTC	CASSLVSGEQYF
TRBV6-1	TRBJ1-1	few	TRBD1	13	TGTGCCAGCAATCCGGGACAGGAGACTGAAGCTTTCTTT	CASNPGQETEAFF
TRBV2	TRBJ2-7	few	.	13	TGTGCCAGCAGTGTGGCTACCGGACTGGGATGCGACTTC	CASSVATGLGCDF
TRBV10-3	TRBJ1-5	.	.	15	TGTGCCATCAGTGAGGCGCAGGGAAGCAATCAGCCCCAGCATTTT	CAISEAQGSNQPQHF
TRBV19	TRBJ1-2	.	.	13	TGTGCCAGTAGGAACAGGGAATGGAATGGCTACACCTTC	CASRNREWNGYTF
TRBV2	TRBJ2-2	.	TRBD1	14	TGTGCCAGCAAAGGACAGGGTGGGGTCGGGGAGCTGTTTTTT	CASKGQGGVGELFF
TRBV10-3	TRBJ1-6	.	TRBD1	12	TGTGCCACTGGACAGGGTGATTCACCCCTCCACTTT	CATGQGDSPLHF
TRBV7-9	TRBJ2-7	.	.	11	TGTGCCAGCAGCCAAGCGTACGAGCAGTACTTC	CASSQAYEQYF
TRBV9	TRBJ1-2	.	TRBD1	15	TGTGCCAGCAGCACCCCGGGACAGGGGAACTATGGCTACACCTTC	CASSTPGQGNYGYTF
TRBV2	TRBJ2-1	.	.	15	TGTGCCAGCAGTGAACGGGGGGCTGGCTACAATGAGCAGTTCTTC	CASSERGAGYNEQFF
TRBV5-1	TRBJ2-1	.	TRBD1	19	TGCGCCAGTTCTGTCTCACAGGGGGCGATAAGTCCTTCCTACAATGAGCAGTTCTTC	CASSVSQGAISPSYNEQFF
TRBV12-5	TRBJ1-5	.	.	12	TGTGCTAGTGGTTTGGTACACGTACCCCAGCATTTT	CASGLVHVPQHF
TRBV19	TRBJ2-3	.	.	15	TGTGCCAGTAGTATAGATGAGAGGACTACCGATACGCAGTATTTT	CASSIDERTTDTQYF
TRBV5-1	TRBJ2-1	.	.	16	TGCGCCAGCAGCTTGGATCGCAGAAGCTCCTACAATGAGCAGTTCTTC	CASSLDRRSSYNEQFF
TRBV7-2	TRBJ2-7	.	TRBD1	13	TGTGCCAGCAGCTCCGACAGGGGAGGCGAGCAGTACTTC	CASSSDRGGEQYF
TRBV5-1	TRBJ2-5	.	TRBD2	15	TGCGCCAGCAGCCCGGGGGGGACTAGCGGGGAGACCCAGTACTTC	CASSPGGTSGETQYF
TRBV19	TRBJ2-7	.	.	13	TGTGCCAGTAGTATGGGGACACCCTACGAGCAGTACTTC	CASSMGTPYEQYF
TRBV10-3	TRBJ2-1	.	TRBD1	15	TGTGCCGCCGAAGAGCGGGGACAGGGGGCGAGGGAGCAGTTCTTC	CAAEERGQGAREQFF
TRBV11-2	TRBJ1-1	.	TRBD1	15	TGTGCCAGCAGCTGGGAGAGGGGGCGCAGGACTGAAGCTTTCTTT	CASSWERGRRTEAFF
TRBV7-3	TRBJ1-1	.	.	14	TGTGCCAGCAGCACCGGACGGGGGAACACTGAAGCTTTCTTT	CASSTGRGNTEAFF
TRBV5-6	TRBJ2-3	.	.	16	TGTGCCAGCAGCTGGGGTGTAGCTGGACTCGCAGATACGCAGTATTTT	CASSWGVAGLADTQYF
TRBV7-2	TRBJ1-4	.	.	15	TGTGCCAGCAGCTTAGCCCAGGGGACTAATGAAAAACTGTTTTTT	CASSLAQGTNEKLFF
TRBV18	TRBJ2-3	.	TRBD2	18	TGTGCCAGCTCACCAACTAGCCCCGGGACTAGCGGCACAGATACGCAGTATTTT	CASSPTSPGTSGTDTQYF
TRBV11-2	TRBJ2-5	.	.	17	TGTGCCAGCAGCTCCCCCTCGGGTAAACGGGTTCAAGAGACCCAGTACTTC	CASSSPSGKRVQETQYF
TRBV6-5	TRBJ1-2	.	TRBD1	15	TGTGCCAGCAGTTACTCGGCAGGGGGCGATGGTGGCTACACCTTC	CASSYSAGGDGGYTF
TRBV19	TRBJ1-6	.	.	15	TGTGCCAGTAGTCCCCGGACGGGGTCGGGATCACCCCTCCACTTT	CASSPRTGSGSPLHF
TRBV5-1	TRBJ1-6	.	TRBD1	16	TGCGCCAGCAGCTTGGATACAGGGGCAAACGGTTCACCCCTCCACTTT	CASSLDTGANGSPLHF
TRBV19	TRBJ1-5	.	.	14	TGTGCCAGTAGTACCCAGGGTTACGATCAGCCCCAGCATTTT	CASSTQGYDQPQHF
TRBV5-6	TRBJ2-7	.	.	13	TGTGCCAGCAGCCTCACTAGCCCCTACGAGCAGTACTTC	CASSLTSPYEQYF
TRBV4-1	TRBJ2-5	once	TRBD2	18	TGCGCCAGCAGCCAAGATGGGCAGCTAGCGGGTATAAAAGAGACCCAGTACTTC	CASSQDGQLAGIKETQYF
TRBV9	TRBJ1-1	.	.	13	TGTGCCAGCAGCGCCCACAGGAACACTGAAGCTTTCTTT	CASSAHRNTEAFF
TRBV2	TRBJ1-1	once	.	12	TGTGCCAGCAGCCCCGTGAACACTGAAGCTTTCTTT	CASSPVNTEAFF
TRBV19	TRBJ2-6	.	.	12	TGTGCCCGGAGCGTCGGGGCCAACGTCCTGACTTTC	CARSVGANVLTF
TRBV19	TRBJ2-7	.	.	15	TGTGCCAGTAGTCCCCGCCTGGCGGGGTCCTACGAGCAGTACTTC	CASSPRLAGSYEQYF
TRBV5-5	TRBJ1-1	.	TRBD1	14	TGTGCCAGCAGCTCGGGACAGCTGAACACTGAAGCTTTCTTT	CASSSGQLNTEAFF
TRBV5-1	TRBJ1-1	.	.	14	TGCGCCAGCAGCTTGGGGTCGGGAAGCACTGAAGCTTTCTTT	CASSLGSGSTEAFF
TRBV7-3	TRBJ2-7	.	TRBD1	16	TGTGCCAGCAGCTTAATCATGGGGGACAGGGTGTACGAGCAGTACTTC	CASSLIMGDRVYEQYF
TRBV4-2	TRBJ1-1	.	.	15	TGTGCCAGCAGCCAACACAGGGAATTGAACACTGAAGCTTTCTTT	CASSQHRELNTEAFF
TRBV6-5	TRBJ2-5	.	TRBD2	16	TGTGCCAGCAGTTACCCAGGGACTAGCGGGCAAGAGACCCAGTACTTC	CASSYPGTSGQETQYF
TRBV5-1	TRBJ1-1	.	.	15	TGCGCCAGCAGCTCCAATGAGGGAGTTAACACTGAAGCTTTCTTT	CASSSNEGVNTEAFF
TRBV11-3	TRBJ1-1	.	TRBD1	14	TGTGCCAGCAGCCTCGGACAGGGGAGCACTGAAGCTTTCTTT	CASSLGQGSTEAFF
TRBV6-5	TRBJ2-3	once	.	12	TGTGCCAGCAGCACCCCAGGGGATACGCAGTATTTT	CASSTPGDTQYF
TRBV5-1	TRBJ2-7	.	TRBD1	14	TGCGCCAGCAGCTTGGAAGGGGGCGTCTACGAGCAGTACTTC	CASSLEGGVYEQYF
TRBV28	TRBJ1-1	.	.	13	TGTGCCAGCAGTTTCCGCCCCCAGGCTGAAGCTTTCTTT	CASSFRPQAEAFF
TRBV6-5	TRBJ1-1	.	TRBD1	14	TGTGCCAGCAGTAGGGGACAGACGAACACTGAAGCTTTCTTT	CASSRGQTNTEAFF
TRBV11-2	TRBJ2-2	few	.	14	TGTGCCAGCACCCCGACAGGGAACACCGGGGAGCTGTTTTTT	CASTPTGNTGELFF
TRBV7-9	TRBJ2-3	.	TRBD2	15	TGTGCCAGCAGCGCAACTAGCGGGAGTTGGGATACGCAGTATTTT	CASSATSGSWDTQYF
TRBV7-9	TRBJ2-7	.	TRBD2	16	TGTGCCAGCAGCCTGACCCGAGGCGGGAGCCTCCACGAGCAGTACTTC	CASSLTRGGSLHEQYF
TRBV6-1	TRBJ2-1	.	TRBD2	12	TGTGCCAGCCGGCCTAGCGGGGGAGAGCAGTTCTTC	CASRPSGGEQFF
TRBV5-6	TRBJ2-3	.	.	13	TGTGCCAGCAGCTCGCAGGGGTTGGATACGCAGTATTTT	CASSSQGLDTQYF
TRBV10-3	TRBJ2-3	once	.	15	TGTGCCATCAGTGTGAGAGCAGACACCTCAGATACGCAGTATTTT	CAISVRADTSDTQYF